This TCR beta chain was sequenced during a study of control samples from healthy donors and cancer patients. The method was immunoSEQ multiplex PCR; TCRdb's version includes in-frame clones alone and lacks a portion of them. The table shows 140,000 to 150,000 clones, with around nine tenths occurring only once. CDR1 and CDR2 (germline): SQVTM, ANQGSEA. The CDR3 is 12 residues long. Trimming left V 2 bases short and J 5 bases short, with 9 bases between. This receptor was identified in a young man in good health. The chain carries TRBV29-1 and TRBJ2-5; D gene uncertain. Sample: blood. CDR3 protein: CSVELGMETQYF. Here the CDR3 DNA reads TGCAGCGTTGAACTGGGTATGGAGACCCAGTACTTC.